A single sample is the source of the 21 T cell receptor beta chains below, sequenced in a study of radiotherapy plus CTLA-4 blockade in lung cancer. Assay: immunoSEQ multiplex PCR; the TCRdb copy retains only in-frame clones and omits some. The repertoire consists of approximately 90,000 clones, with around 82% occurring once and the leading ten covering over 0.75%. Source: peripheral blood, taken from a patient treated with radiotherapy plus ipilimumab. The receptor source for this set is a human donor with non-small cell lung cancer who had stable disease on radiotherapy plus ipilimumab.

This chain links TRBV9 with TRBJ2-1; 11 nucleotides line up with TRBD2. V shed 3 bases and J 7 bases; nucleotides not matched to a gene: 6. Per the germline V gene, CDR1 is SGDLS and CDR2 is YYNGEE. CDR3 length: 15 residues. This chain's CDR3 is CASSGSGGAGNEQFF. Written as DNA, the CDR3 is TGTGCCAGCAGCGGTAGCGGGGGGGCCGGGAATGAGCAGTTCTTC. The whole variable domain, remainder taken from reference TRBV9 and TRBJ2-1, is DSGVTQTPKHLITATGQRVTLRCSPRSGDLSVYWYQQSLDQGLQFLIQYYNGEERAKGNILERFSAQQFPDLHSELNLSSLELGDSALYFCASSGSGGAGNEQFFGPGTRLTVL.

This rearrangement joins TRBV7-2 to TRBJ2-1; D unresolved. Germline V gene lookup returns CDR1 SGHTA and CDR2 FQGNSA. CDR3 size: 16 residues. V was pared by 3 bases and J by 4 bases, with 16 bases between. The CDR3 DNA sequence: TGTGCCAGCAGCTTTCCGGCAGCCTTCCTGTACAATGAGCAGTTCTTC. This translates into CASSFPAAFLYNEQFF.

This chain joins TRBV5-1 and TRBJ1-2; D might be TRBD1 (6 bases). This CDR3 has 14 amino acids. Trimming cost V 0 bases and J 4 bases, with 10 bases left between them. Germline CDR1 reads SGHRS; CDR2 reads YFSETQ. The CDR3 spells CASSLAQGTYGYTF. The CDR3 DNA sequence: TGCGCCAGCAGCTTGGCGCAGGGGACCTATGGCTACACCTTC. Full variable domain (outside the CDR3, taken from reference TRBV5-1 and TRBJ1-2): KAGVTQTPRYLIKTRGQQVTLSCSPISGHRSVSWYQQTPGQGLQFLFEYFSETQRNKGNFPGRFSGRQFSNSRSEMNVSTLELGDSALYLCASSLAQGTYGYTFGSGTRLTVV.

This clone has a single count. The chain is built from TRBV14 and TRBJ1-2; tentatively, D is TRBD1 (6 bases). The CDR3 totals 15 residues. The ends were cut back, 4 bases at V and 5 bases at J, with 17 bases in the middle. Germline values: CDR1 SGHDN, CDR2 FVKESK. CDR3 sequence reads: CASSRPGQAFYGYTF. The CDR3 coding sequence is TGTGCCAGCAGCCGGCCGGGACAAGCTTTTTATGGCTACACCTTC.

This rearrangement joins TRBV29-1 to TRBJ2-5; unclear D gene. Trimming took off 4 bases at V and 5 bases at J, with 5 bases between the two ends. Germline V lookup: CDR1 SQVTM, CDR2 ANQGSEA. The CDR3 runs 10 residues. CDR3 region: CSVGSETQYF. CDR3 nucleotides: TGCAGCGTTGGATCTGAGACCCAGTACTTC.

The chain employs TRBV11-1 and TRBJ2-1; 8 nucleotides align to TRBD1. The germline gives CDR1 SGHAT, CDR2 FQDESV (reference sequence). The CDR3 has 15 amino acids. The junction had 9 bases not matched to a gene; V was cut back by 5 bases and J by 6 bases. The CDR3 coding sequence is TGTGCCAGCAGCCCCCGGACAGGGATGGGCAATGAGCAGTTCTTC. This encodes CASSPRTGMGNEQFF.

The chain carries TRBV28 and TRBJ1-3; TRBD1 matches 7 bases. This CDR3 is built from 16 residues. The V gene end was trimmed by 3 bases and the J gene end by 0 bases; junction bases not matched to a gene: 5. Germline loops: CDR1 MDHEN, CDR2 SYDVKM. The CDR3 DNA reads TGTGCCAGCAGTTTCTTTGGGACAGCCTCTGGAAACACCATATATTTT. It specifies CASSFFGTASGNTIYF.

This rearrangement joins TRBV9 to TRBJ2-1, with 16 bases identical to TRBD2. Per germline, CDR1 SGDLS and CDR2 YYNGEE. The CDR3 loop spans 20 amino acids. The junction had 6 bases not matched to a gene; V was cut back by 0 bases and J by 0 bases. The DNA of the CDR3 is TGTGCCAGCAGCGTAGGGGGGACTAGCGGGAGGGGCAGCTCCTACAATGAGCAGTTCTTC. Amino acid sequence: CASSVGGTSGRGSSYNEQFF.

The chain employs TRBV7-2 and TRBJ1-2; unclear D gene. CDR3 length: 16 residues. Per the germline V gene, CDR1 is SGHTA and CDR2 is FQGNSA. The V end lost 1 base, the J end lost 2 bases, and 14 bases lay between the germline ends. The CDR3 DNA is TGTGCCAGCAGCTTAGTAGTGGCCGCACAGAACTATGGCTACACCTTC. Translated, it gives CASSLVVAAQNYGYTF. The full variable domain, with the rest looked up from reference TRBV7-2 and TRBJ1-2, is GAGVSQSPSNKVTEKGKDVELRCDPISGHTALYWYRQSLGQGLEFLIYFQGNSAPDKSGLPSDRFSAERTGGSVSTLTIQRTQQEDSAVYLCASSLVVAAQNYGYTFGSGTRLTVV.

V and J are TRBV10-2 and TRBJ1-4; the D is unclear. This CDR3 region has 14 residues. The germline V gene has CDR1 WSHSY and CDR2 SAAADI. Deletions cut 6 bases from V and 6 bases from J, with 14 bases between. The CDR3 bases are TGCGCCAGCAGATCCGGGATACTGGATGAAAAACTGTTTTTT. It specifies CASRSGILDEKLFF.

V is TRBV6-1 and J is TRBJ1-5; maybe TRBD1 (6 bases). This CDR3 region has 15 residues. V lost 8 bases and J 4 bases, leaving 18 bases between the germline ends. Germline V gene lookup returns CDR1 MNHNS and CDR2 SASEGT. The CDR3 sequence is CASGGQFGPNQPQHF. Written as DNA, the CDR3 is TGTGCCAGCGGGGGGCAGTTCGGGCCAAATCAGCCCCAGCATTTT.

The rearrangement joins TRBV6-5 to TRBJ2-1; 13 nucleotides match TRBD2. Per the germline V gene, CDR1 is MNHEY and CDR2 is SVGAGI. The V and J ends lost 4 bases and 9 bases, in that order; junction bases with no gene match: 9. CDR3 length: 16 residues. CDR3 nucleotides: TGTGCCAGCAGTTTACGGACTAGCGGGAGCAACGGTGAGCAGTTCTTC. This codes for CASSLRTSGSNGEQFF.

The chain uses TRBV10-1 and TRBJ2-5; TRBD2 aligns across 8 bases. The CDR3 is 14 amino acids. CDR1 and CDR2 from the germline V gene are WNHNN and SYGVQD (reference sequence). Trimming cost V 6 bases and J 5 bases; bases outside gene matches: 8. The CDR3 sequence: CASSASGRRETQYF. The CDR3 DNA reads TGCGCCAGCAGCGCCAGCGGGAGAAGGGAGACCCAGTACTTC.

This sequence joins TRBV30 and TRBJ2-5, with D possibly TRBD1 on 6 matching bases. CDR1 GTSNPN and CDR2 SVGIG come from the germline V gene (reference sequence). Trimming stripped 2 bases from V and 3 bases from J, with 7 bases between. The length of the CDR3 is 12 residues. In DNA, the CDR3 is TGTGCCTGGAGTACAGGGAAAGAGACCCAGTACTTC. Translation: CAWSTGKETQYF. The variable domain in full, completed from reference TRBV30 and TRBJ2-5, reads SQTIHQWPATLVQPVGSPLSLECTVEGTSNPNLYWYRQAAGRGLQLLFYSVGIGQISSEVPQNLSASRPQDRQFILSSKKLLLSDSGFYLCAWSTGKETQYFGPGTRLLVL.

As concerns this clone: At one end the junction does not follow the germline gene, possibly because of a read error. CDR3 loop: CASNPPGHLEGSPYNEQFF. The CDR3 DNA sequence: TGTGCTAGCAACCCCCCGGGACATCTAGAGGGTAGCCCCTACAATGAGCAGTTCTTC. V gene TRBV7-7 combines with J gene TRBJ2-1; D possibly corresponds to TRBD1 (6 bases). Per the germline V gene, CDR1 is SSHAT and CDR2 is FNYEAQ (reference sequence). The CDR3 has 19 amino acids.

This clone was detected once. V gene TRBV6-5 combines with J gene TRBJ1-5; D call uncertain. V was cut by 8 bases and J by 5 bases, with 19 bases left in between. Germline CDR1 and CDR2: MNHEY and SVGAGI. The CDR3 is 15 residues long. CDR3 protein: CASQLTAGYDQPQHF. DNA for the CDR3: TGTGCCAGCCAACTTACGGCAGGATACGATCAGCCCCAGCATTTT.

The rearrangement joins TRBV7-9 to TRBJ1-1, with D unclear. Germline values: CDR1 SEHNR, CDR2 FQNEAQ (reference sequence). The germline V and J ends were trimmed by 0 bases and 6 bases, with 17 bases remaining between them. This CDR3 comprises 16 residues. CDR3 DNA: TGTGCCAGCAGCTTAGCGGACCCGTTCCCCCTCTCTGAAGCTTTCTTT. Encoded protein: CASSLADPFPLSEAFF.

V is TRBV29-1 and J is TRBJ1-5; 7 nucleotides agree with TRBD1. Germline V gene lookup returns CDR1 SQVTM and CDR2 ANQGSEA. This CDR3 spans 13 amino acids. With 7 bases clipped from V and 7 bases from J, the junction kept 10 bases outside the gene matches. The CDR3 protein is CSATTGMEQPQHF. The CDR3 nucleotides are TGCAGCGCTACGACAGGGATGGAGCAGCCCCAGCATTTT.

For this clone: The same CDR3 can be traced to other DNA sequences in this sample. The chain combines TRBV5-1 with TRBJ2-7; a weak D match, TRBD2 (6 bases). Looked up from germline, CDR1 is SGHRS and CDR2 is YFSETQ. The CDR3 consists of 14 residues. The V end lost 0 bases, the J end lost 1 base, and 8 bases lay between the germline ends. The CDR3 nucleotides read TGCGCCAGCAGCTTGGACCGGGGGTCCTACGAGCAGTACTTC. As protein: CASSLDRGSYEQYF.

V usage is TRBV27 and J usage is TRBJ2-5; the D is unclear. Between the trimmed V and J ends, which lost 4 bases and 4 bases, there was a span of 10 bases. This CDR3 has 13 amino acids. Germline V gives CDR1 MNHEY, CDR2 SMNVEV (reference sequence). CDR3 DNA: TGTGCCAGCAGTTACCGGGTCGGAGAGACCCAGTACTTC. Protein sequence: CASSYRVGETQYF.

CDR3 protein: CASSLVSSQGTDTQYF. The DNA for the CDR3 is TGCGCCAGCAGCTTGGTGTCTTCGCAGGGCACAGATACGCAGTATTTT. V gene TRBV5-1 combines with J gene TRBJ2-3; no firm D call. Germline V gives CDR1 SGHRS, CDR2 YFSETQ. Between the trimmed V and J ends, which lost 0 bases and 1 base, there was a span of 12 bases. The CDR3 has 16 residues.